What follows are 21 T cell receptor beta chains derived from one specimen sequenced in a study of blood T cell repertoires in COVID-19. The protocol was immunoSEQ multiplex PCR, while the TCRdb copy is restricted to in-frame clones and leaves out a portion. The data show about 200,000 clones, roughly 80% seen once. The sample consisted of peripheral blood. The receptors shown here come from a man in his 60s with COVID-19, enrolled during active disease.

The V and J genes are TRBV24-1 and TRBJ1-5; TRBD1 matches at 7 bases. The CDR3 sequence is 14 residues long. The V and J ends lost 6 bases and 6 bases, in that order; junction bases with no gene match: 7. The germline gives CDR1 KGHDR, CDR2 SFDVKD. CDR3 in amino acids: CATSCYRGCQPQHF. In DNA, the CDR3 is TGTGCCACCAGTTGTTACAGGGGATGTCAGCCCCAGCATTTT.

The chain has TRBV4-1 and TRBJ2-3; the match to TRBD2 covers 9 bases. The CDR3 extends over 17 amino acids. Germline V lookup: CDR1 MGHRA, CDR2 YSYEKL. Trimming removed 1 base from V and 4 bases from J; junction bases left unmatched: 9. CDR3 sequence: CASSQGLAGVDADTQYF. The DNA of the CDR3 is TGCGCCAGCAGCCAAGGTTTAGCGGGAGTTGACGCAGATACGCAGTATTTT.

The chain has TRBV7-9 and TRBJ2-7; TRBD1 matches at 8 bases. The junction had 12 bases not matched to a gene; V was cut back by 4 bases and J by 4 bases. CDR1 is SEHNR, CDR2 FQNEAQ, per germline (reference sequence). The CDR3 spans 16 residues. The CDR3 spells CASSSISGQGLYEQYF. The CDR3 coding sequence is TGTGCCAGCAGCTCAATCTCAGGACAGGGTTTATACGAGCAGTACTTC. Supplemented by reference TRBV7-9 and TRBJ2-7, the full variable domain reads DTGVSQNPRHKITKRGQNVTFRCDPISEHNRLYWYRQTLGQGPEFLTYFQNEAQLEKSRLLSDRFSAERPKGSFSTLEIQRTEQGDSAMYLCASSSISGQGLYEQYFGPGTRLTVT.

The rearrangement links TRBV19 to TRBJ2-7, with D hard to call. This CDR3 contains 14 residues. Germline V lookup: CDR1 LNHDA, CDR2 SQIVND (reference sequence). The V end lost 5 bases, the J end lost 2 bases, and 13 bases lay between the germline ends. DNA for the CDR3: TGTGCCAGTAGTTTCCGAGACGGAGCCTACGAGCAGTACTTC. Translating it yields CASSFRDGAYEQYF.

CDR3 DNA sequence: TGTGCCAGCAGTCCACTCCGTTATGGCTACACCTTC. It translates to CASSPLRYGYTF. This chain uses TRBV12-3 or TRBV12-4 with TRBJ1-2, with D hard to call. V gave up 5 bases and J gave up 5 bases, with 9 bases separating them. This CDR3 has 12 residues.

J is TRBJ2-2 and V is TRBV23-1, with D unresolved. TRBV23-1 is labeled an ORF, and its function is uncertain. The CDR3 totals 16 residues. Trimming pared 3 bases from V and 3 bases from J, leaving 14 bases between. The CDR3 here is CASSHLKPSHTGELFF. The CDR3 bases are TGCGCCAGCAGTCACCTCAAACCCAGTCACACCGGGGAGCTGTTTTTT.

J is TRBJ2-1 and V is TRBV7-7, with TRBD1 as a possible D gene (6 bases). CDR1 SSHAT and CDR2 FNYEAQ come from the germline V gene (reference sequence). Trimming took off 5 bases at V and 5 bases at J, with 10 bases between the two ends. The CDR3 has 13 residues. Here the CDR3 DNA reads TGTGCCAGCAGCGAGGGACAACACAATGAGCAGTTCTTC. Translation gives CASSEGQHNEQFF.

The rearrangement joins TRBV19 to TRBJ1-5; D is unresolved. The CDR3 has 13 amino acids. Trimming took off 2 bases at V and 7 bases at J, with 9 bases between the two ends. Germline V gene lookup returns CDR1 LNHDA and CDR2 SQIVND (reference sequence). The CDR3 reads CASSISGSQPQHF. The CDR3 DNA follows: TGTGCCAGTAGTATATCGGGGAGCCAGCCCCAGCATTTT. The variable domain in full, completed from reference TRBV19 and TRBJ1-5, reads DGGITQSPKYLFRKEGQNVTLSCEQNLNHDAMYWYRQDPGQGLRLIYYSQIVNDFQKGDIAEGYSVSREKKESFPLTVTSAQKNPTAFYLCASSISGSQPQHFGDGTRLSIL.

About this clone: The sample contains more than one DNA sequence encoding this CDR3. The chain joins TRBV27 to TRBJ1-2; a weak D match, TRBD1 (6 bases). Trimming pared 2 bases from V and 8 bases from J, leaving 12 bases between. The V gene's germline CDR1 is MNHEY and CDR2 SMNVEV (reference sequence). The CDR3 covers 13 residues. CDR3 bases: TGTGCCAGCAGTTTAAGCAGGGGCGGGGGCTACACCTTC. Its protein product is CASSLSRGGGYTF.

The V call is TRBV9, the J call TRBJ2-1; no clear D. The CDR3 extends over 12 amino acids. The germline V gene has CDR1 SGDLS and CDR2 YYNGEE. V was shortened by 0 bases and J by 7 bases, with 5 bases between the two germline ends. The CDR3 protein is CASSVGLNEQFF. The CDR3 nucleotides are TGTGCCAGCAGCGTAGGGCTGAATGAGCAGTTCTTC.

This clone came up once. The rearrangement links TRBV6-5 to TRBJ1-2; 11 nucleotides agree with TRBD1. The J segment lost 8 bases and the V segment lost 6 bases, leaving 8 bases of the junction unmatched. Germline CDR1 and CDR2: MNHEY and SVGAGI. The CDR3 loop spans 14 amino acids. In DNA, the CDR3 is TGTGCCAGCAGCCGGGACAGGGGGACATGGGGCTACACCTTC. Residues: CASSRDRGTWGYTF.

This clone was seen a few times. This chain connects TRBV29-1 to TRBJ1-5, with 8 bases identical to TRBD1. The CDR3 covers 14 residues. Looked up from germline, CDR1 is SQVTM and CDR2 is ANQGSEA. The junction had 9 bases not matched to a gene; V was cut back by 6 bases and J by 5 bases. The CDR3 DNA is TGCAGCGTACAGACAGGGGCGGCTTATCAGCCCCAGCATTTT. This gives the protein CSVQTGAAYQPQHF.

V is TRBV6-1 and J is TRBJ2-7, with 7 bases aligning to TRBD1. The CDR3 contains 13 residues. The V gene end was trimmed by 5 bases and the J gene end by 6 bases; junction bases not matched to a gene: 7. Germline loops: CDR1 MNHNS, CDR2 SASEGT. The CDR3 DNA reads as TGTGCCAGCAGTACCCACAGGGGCCTCGAGCAGTACTTC. Amino acid sequence: CASSTHRGLEQYF.

This chain joins TRBV5-1 and TRBJ2-1; perhaps TRBD2 as D (5 bases). Germline V gene sequence: CDR1 SGHRS, CDR2 YFSETQ. The CDR3 is made up of 14 amino acids. Trimming removed 0 bases at V and 6 bases at J, with 10 bases between. The CDR3 spells CASSLGGPSNEQFF. The CDR3 DNA sequence: TGCGCCAGCAGCTTGGGAGGGCCCAGCAATGAGCAGTTCTTC. Using reference TRBV5-1 and TRBJ2-1 for the parts outside the CDR3, the full variable domain is KAGVTQTPRYLIKTRGQQVTLSCSPISGHRSVSWYQQTPGQGLQFLFEYFSETQRNKGNFPGRFSGRQFSNSRSEMNVSTLELGDSALYLCASSLGGPSNEQFFGPGTRLTVL.

The V gene is TRBV27, the J gene TRBJ1-3, with 10 nucleotides matching TRBD1. Germline V lookup: CDR1 MNHEY, CDR2 SMNVEV (reference sequence). The CDR3 runs 15 residues. V was pared by 8 bases and J by 4 bases, with 8 bases of the junction left unmatched. The CDR3 is CASRPGTGAGNTIYF. The CDR3 region has the DNA TGTGCCAGCCGCCCCGGGACAGGGGCGGGAAACACCATATATTTT.

V is TRBV19 and J is TRBJ1-6, with D unresolved. The germline V gene encodes CDR1 LNHDA and CDR2 SQIVND (reference sequence). The CDR3 is made up of 14 amino acids. Trimming took off 9 bases at V and 6 bases at J, with 15 bases between the two ends. Here the CDR3 DNA reads TGTGCCAGCCAGATTTATCGGGGTAATTCACCCCTCCACTTT. This encodes CASQIYRGNSPLHF.

This chain connects TRBV28 to TRBJ1-2; 9 positions match TRBD1. This CDR3 is 18 amino acids long. Germline lookup yields CDR1 MDHEN and CDR2 SYDVKM. V lost 1 base, J lost 1 base, and 10 bases stayed unmatched. CDR3 bases: TGTGCCAGCAGTTTATCGTCCGGGACAGGGACCCATAACTATGGCTACACCTTC. Its protein product is CASSLSSGTGTHNYGYTF.

This clone was recorded once. The chain joins TRBV7-3 to TRBJ2-1, with D perhaps TRBD1 (5 bases). V was trimmed by 5 bases and J by 8 bases, leaving 16 bases between them. This CDR3 is 14 amino acids long. The germline gives CDR1 SGHTA, CDR2 FQGTGA. DNA for the CDR3: TGTGCCAGCAGCATCGCCGGTTGGGGCGATGAGCAGTTCTTC. Its protein is CASSIAGWGDEQFF. The variable domain in full, with the rest retrieved from reference TRBV7-3 and TRBJ2-1, is GAGVSQTPSNKVTEKGKYVELRCDPISGHTALYWYRQSLGQGPEFLIYFQGTGAADDSGLPNDRFFAVRPEGSVSTLKIQRTERGDSAVYLCASSIAGWGDEQFFGPGTRLTVL.

V usage is TRBV27 and J usage is TRBJ2-3; 10 bases are shared with TRBD2. CDR1 is MNHEY, CDR2 SMNVEV, per germline (reference sequence). CDR3 length equals 17 residues. Trimming cost V 3 bases and J 4 bases; bases outside gene matches: 10. The CDR3 loop reads CASSFLLAGANPDTQYF. The CDR3 region has the DNA TGTGCCAGCAGTTTCCTCCTAGCGGGGGCGAACCCAGATACGCAGTATTTT.

There are a few counts of this clone. The chain links TRBV14 to TRBJ1-1; 8 nucleotides match TRBD1. The V segment lost 4 bases and the J segment 1 base; nucleotides outside the gene matches: 5. The CDR3 extends over 15 amino acids. Germline assignment: CDR1 SGHDN and CDR2 FVKESK. CDR3 sequence (DNA): TGTGCCAGCAGCCTCCTACAGGGGGGGAACACTGAAGCTTTCTTT. Translated, it gives CASSLLQGGNTEAFF.

V gene TRBV28 combines with J gene TRBJ2-7; weak D call: TRBD2 (5 bases). Germline assignment: CDR1 MDHEN and CDR2 SYDVKM. V lost 8 bases and J 3 bases, leaving 20 bases between the germline ends. This CDR3 has 15 amino acids. CDR3 nucleotides: TGTGCCAGCCACATAGGAGGCGCTACCCTCTACGAGCAGTACTTC. The encoded protein is CASHIGGATLYEQYF.